Listed below are T cell receptor beta chains from one sample, sequenced in a study of blood T cell repertoires in COVID-19. The protocol was immunoSEQ multiplex PCR, while the TCRdb copy is restricted to in-frame clones and leaves out a portion. The table shows approximately 16,000 clones, with approximately 88% occurring only once. The specimen sequenced was peripheral blood. Every receptor here comes from a human donor in a cohort sampled during active COVID-19. Both conserved end residues are part of each CDR3. The D gene is left open where the match is weak. Not every row has a clone size; where given, it reads once, few, many or a size class.

V gene,J gene,D gene,clone size,CDR3 DNA,CDR3 protein
TRBV5-1,TRBJ2-1,TRBD2,.,TGCGCCAGCAGCTTGGTAGCGGGGGGTACCAATGAGCAGTTCTTC,CASSLVAGGTNEQFF
TRBV19,TRBJ1-2,.,.,TGTGCCAGTAGTATAGATCCTCGGCGGGGGGCGTCGGGCTACACCTTC,CASSIDPRRGASGYTF
TRBV6-5,TRBJ1-1,TRBD1,.,TGTGCCACCCAGAACAGGGGGCTAAATGAAGCTTTCTTT,CATQNRGLNEAFF
TRBV30,TRBJ2-3,.,.,TGTGCCTGGATCGATCCCGTACAGGGATCTAGCACAGATACGCAGTATTTT,CAWIDPVQGSSTDTQYF
TRBV5-1,TRBJ1-1,TRBD1,few,TGCGCCAGCAGCTTATTGGACAGGGAGAACACTGAAGCTTTCTTT,CASSLLDRENTEAFF
TRBV10-2,TRBJ2-3,TRBD1,.,TGCGCCAGCAGGACAGGGGGACCAGATACGCAGTATTTT,CASRTGGPDTQYF
TRBV6-5,TRBJ2-7,.,once,TGTGCCAGCAGTTACTCCATTGGGCTCTACGAGCAGTACTTC,CASSYSIGLYEQYF
TRBV2,TRBJ2-1,TRBD2,.,TGTGCCAGCAGTGAAAGTCGGGGGGGGTTCGATGAGCAGTTCTTC,CASSESRGGFDEQFF
TRBV29-1,TRBJ2-2,.,.,TGCAGCGCCCCATTCGGCACCGGGGAGCTGTTTTTT,CSAPFGTGELFF
TRBV3-1/TRBV3-2,TRBJ1-4,TRBD1,.,TGTGCCAGCAGCCAATGGTCTGGACAGGGGGGAGAAAAACTGTTTTTT,CASSQWSGQGGEKLFF
TRBV2,TRBJ2-1,TRBD2,.,TGTGCCAGCAACCAGGGACTAGTCGGCAATGAGCAGTTCTTC,CASNQGLVGNEQFF
TRBV7-2,TRBJ2-5,.,.,TGTGCCAGCAGCTTACCAGGGCTCCAAGAGACCCAGTACTTC,CASSLPGLQETQYF
TRBV29-1,TRBJ2-5,.,.,TGCAGCGTTGGGATCGGGGAAGGGACCCAGTACTTC,CSVGIGEGTQYF
TRBV18,TRBJ2-3,.,.,TGTGCCAGCTCACCAATGGTAGGGCGGGTCCGCACAGATACGCAGTATTTT,CASSPMVGRVRTDTQYF
TRBV15,TRBJ2-1,TRBD2,.,TGTGCCACCAGCAGAGATAGAGGACTAGCGGCTAACAATGAGCAGTTCTTC,CATSRDRGLAANNEQFF
TRBV28,TRBJ1-1,TRBD1,.,TGTGCCAGCAGTCCTCCTCCGACAGGGGGCACTGAAGCTTTCTTT,CASSPPPTGGTEAFF
TRBV28,TRBJ2-7,.,.,TGTGCCAGCAGTTTACCATCACAGTTATCCTACGAGCAGTACTTC,CASSLPSQLSYEQYF
TRBV7-2,TRBJ1-2,TRBD1,.,TGTGCCAGCAGCTTCGGACAGGGGGGGATTTCTGGCTACACCTTC,CASSFGQGGISGYTF
TRBV19,TRBJ1-2,.,.,TGTGCCAGTAGTAAACCCAATCCGACGCAGGCCAACTATGGCTACACCTTC,CASSKPNPTQANYGYTF
TRBV18,TRBJ2-3,.,.,TGTGCCAGCTCACCAGCCGTTAGGGGGGGTCCCACAGATACGCAGTATTTT,CASSPAVRGGPTDTQYF
TRBV6-5,TRBJ1-1,.,.,TGTGCCAGCAGTCCGGGGAGGGGAGGACGCACTGAAGCTTTCTTT,CASSPGRGGRTEAFF
TRBV12-3/TRBV12-4,TRBJ2-7,.,.,TGTGCCAGCAGTTTAGGACAGCCCTACGAGCAGTACTTC,CASSLGQPYEQYF
TRBV30,TRBJ1-1,.,once,TGTGCCTGGACTGGCAGCAGACTCATGAACACTGAAGCTTTCTTT,CAWTGSRLMNTEAFF
TRBV19,TRBJ2-1,.,.,TGTGCCAGTAGTATTAGGAGGGGCCAGGGCGGGAATGAGCAGTTCTTC,CASSIRRGQGGNEQFF
TRBV2,TRBJ2-2,.,.,TGTGCCGGCAGTGTTAACAGGGTCACCGGGGAGCTGTTTTTT,CAGSVNRVTGELFF
TRBV7-9,TRBJ2-1,.,.,TGTGCCAGCAGCTGGTCGGATGAGCAGTTCTTC,CASSWSDEQFF
TRBV10-3,TRBJ2-3,.,.,TGTGCCATCAGTGAGTCGGCCCCAGATACGCAGTATTTT,CAISESAPDTQYF
TRBV11-2,TRBJ2-1,TRBD2,.,TGTGCCAGCAGCTTAGATCGAGCGGGGGGACCCTACAATGAGCAGTTCTTC,CASSLDRAGGPYNEQFF
TRBV2,TRBJ2-2,.,once,TGTGCCAGCAGGAGAGACACGAACACCGGGGAGCTGTTTTTT,CASRRDTNTGELFF
TRBV5-8,TRBJ1-4,.,once,TGTGCCAGCAGCCCCGTATTGTCTCTTGAAAAACTGTTTTTT,CASSPVLSLEKLFF
TRBV6-6,TRBJ1-2,TRBD1,.,TGTGCCAGCAGTTACCCGAGGGACAGTCCCGGCTACACCTTC,CASSYPRDSPGYTF
TRBV13,TRBJ2-7,TRBD2,.,TGTGCCAGCAGCTTATGGAGGACTAGCGGGGGAAGGAGGGACGAGCAGTACTTC,CASSLWRTSGGRRDEQYF
TRBV6-5,TRBJ1-2,TRBD1,.,TGTGCCAGCAGCCGAGGGACAGGGAGTTTGTTTGGCTACACCTTC,CASSRGTGSLFGYTF
TRBV28,TRBJ2-1,TRBD1,.,TGTGCCAGCAGGGGGACAGGGGCCCCCAATGAGCAGTTCTTC,CASRGTGAPNEQFF
TRBV15,TRBJ2-7,.,.,TGTGCCACCAGCAGAGACCCCAGATACGAGCAGTACTTC,CATSRDPRYEQYF
TRBV5-1,TRBJ2-7,.,.,TGCGCCAGCAGCTTGGTTCCGGCTAGCCCCAGCTACGAGCAGTACTTC,CASSLVPASPSYEQYF
TRBV10-3,TRBJ2-7,TRBD1,.,TGTGCCATCAGTGATTCGGACAGGGGCTCTACCTACGAGCAGTACTTC,CAISDSDRGSTYEQYF
TRBV6-1,TRBJ2-4,TRBD1,few,TGTGCCAGCAGTGAACTCCCGGGTAGTACAGGGGGCAAAAACATTCAGTACTTC,CASSELPGSTGGKNIQYF
TRBV7-9,TRBJ1-2,.,few,TGTGCCAGCAGCTTGCCTCCCGGAGGGAGTGGCTACACCTTC,CASSLPPGGSGYTF
TRBV18,TRBJ2-1,.,few,TGTGCCAGCTCACCACAACCCGTTTTGTTCGATAGTGAGCAGTTCTTC,CASSPQPVLFDSEQFF
TRBV27,TRBJ2-7,TRBD2,.,TGTGCCAGCAGTTTTAGGACTAGCTCCTACGAGCAGTACTTC,CASSFRTSSYEQYF